This T cell receptor (beta chain) emerged from a study of blood T cell repertoires in COVID-19. As for the study in general: COVID-19 samples, acute and convalescent, were from the United States, Italy and Spain.

The authors' processing: Nucleated cell number was recorded as an estimate derived from reference gene primer amplification. The table came from immunoSEQ multiplex PCR; TCRdb's copy has only in-frame clones and leaves some out. D and trimming come from the DNA, and the V and J calls and clone size come from that table. The data show roughly 110,000 clones, with roughly 84% seen just once and 4.2% held by the top ten. Germline V gene lookup returns CDR1 SGHRS and CDR2 YFSETQ. The CDR3 consists of 18 residues. V gave up 0 bases and J gave up 0 bases; unmatched junction bases: 6. The receptor was derived from a human donor in a cohort sampled during active COVID-19. The source material was peripheral blood. The chain carries TRBV5-1 and TRBJ2-1; 10 positions match TRBD2. This CDR3 reads CASSLESGRASSYNEQFF. The CDR3 DNA follows: TGCGCCAGCAGCTTGGAAAGCGGGAGGGCTAGCTCCTACAATGAGCAGTTCTTC.